This TCR beta chain derives from a study of blood T cell repertoires in COVID-19. Concerning this clone itself: Other nucleotide sequences from this sample produce the same CDR3.

The CDR3 spans 14 residues. Germline values: CDR1 SNHLY, CDR2 FYNNEI. Unmatched junction bases numbered 3, after V lost 3 bases and J lost 4 bases. Sequencing was performed with immunoSEQ multiplex PCR; in TCRdb, only in-frame clones are kept and a portion is missing. This sample has some 250,000 clones, with around three quarters found just once. The receptor was derived from an elderly woman with acute or convalescent COVID-19. The chain recombines TRBV2 with TRBJ1-3; the match to TRBD1 covers 7 bases. The material sequenced was peripheral blood. Here the CDR3 DNA reads TGTGCCAGCAGTGACCGGACAGGAGGAAACACCATATATTTT. Its translation: CASSDRTGGNTIYF.